The 26 T cell receptor beta chains reported below all come from one sample, sequenced in a study of regulatory T cells in long-lasting Graves disease. In building TCR beta libraries, iRepertoire HTBI primers were used together with Arm-PCR of CDR3 regions. TCRdb used MiXCR to reprocess the multiplex PCR reads, holding one entry per CDR3 protein. The table has roughly 420,000 distinct CDR3 sequences, 12% to 15% seen once. Time point meaning: newly diagnosed GD, antithyroid drugs for less than 3 months. With RNA extracted from PBMCs as input, the TCR library was made. The data also belong to a second study, concerning T cells in Graves' hyperthyroidism and ophthalmopathy.

Source: peripheral blood mononuclear cells (PBMCs), taken at new diagnosis, from a patient treated with antithyroid drugs. These receptors all come from a woman between 45 and 65 years old with Graves disease.

V gene TRBV4-2 combines with J gene TRBJ2-3; TRBD2 matches 8 bases. The CDR3 extends over 17 amino acids. The germline V gene encodes CDR1 LGHNA and CDR2 YNFKEQ. V shed 4 bases and J 2 bases; nucleotides not matched to a gene: 11. CDR3 DNA: TGTGCCAGCAGCCGCAACCCGGGACTAGGGGTCACAGATACGCAGTATTTT. Amino acid sequence: CASSRNPGLGVTDTQYF.

There are many counts of this clonotype. The CDR3 nucleotides read TGTGCCAGCAGCCAACTCGGGACAGGGGCAAATGAGCAGTTCTTC. Translating gives CASSQLGTGANEQFF. The chain is built from TRBV3-1 and TRBJ2-1; 10 bases are a match to TRBD1. Germline V gene sequence: CDR1 LGHDT, CDR2 YNNKEL (reference sequence). The CDR3 totals 15 residues. V was clipped by 2 bases and J by 7 bases; unmatched bases: 5.

This clonotype occurred a few times. V gene TRBV7-8 combines with J gene TRBJ1-1; possible D gene TRBD1, 6 bases. The length of the CDR3 is 17 residues. The V and J ends lost 7 bases and 5 bases respectively, with 26 bases between them. Germline loops: CDR1 SGHVS, CDR2 FQNEAQ. The chain's CDR3 is CASKPFWSGPQGTEAFF. In DNA, the CDR3 is TGTGCCAGCAAACCCTTTTGGTCAGGTCCTCAGGGGACTGAAGCTTTCTTT.

The sample holds many counts of this clonotype. The V call is TRBV3-1, the J call TRBJ1-5; TRBD1 might be the D (5 bases). This CDR3 is 15 amino acids long. The V gene lost 0 bases and the J gene lost 6 bases, with 12 bases spanning the gap. In germline, CDR1 is LGHDT, CDR2 YNNKEL (reference sequence). The DNA for the CDR3 is TGTGCCAGCAGCCAAGAGCTGGGGGTTGGTCAGCCCCAGCATTTT. Encoded protein: CASSQELGVGQPQHF.

This clonotype was observed many times. The chain links TRBV6-1 to TRBJ2-3; perhaps TRBD1 as D (6 bases). The V end lost 4 bases, the J end lost 2 bases, and 10 bases lay between the germline ends. Germline assignment: CDR1 MNHNS and CDR2 SASEGT. The CDR3 is 14 amino acids. CDR3 sequence: CASSVNRATDTQYF. CDR3 nucleotides: TGTGCCAGCAGTGTAAACAGGGCCACAGATACGCAGTATTTT.

About this clonotype: A much larger clone lies a single base off, so this may be a read error. The CDR3 does not close with the conserved phenylalanine or tryptophan, likely indicating a read error. The chain joins TRBV20-1 to TRBJ2-5; tentatively, D is TRBD1 (6 bases). The germline V gene encodes CDR1 DFQATT and CDR2 SNEGSKA (reference sequence). This CDR3 has 13 amino acids. DNA for the CDR3: TGCAGTGCCAGAGGGGGATACCAAGAGACCCAGTACCTC. Residues: CSARGGYQETQYL.

In this sample, this clonotype turned up many times. V gene TRBV6-1 combines with J gene TRBJ2-3; tentative D call: TRBD1 (6 bases). The CDR3 has 15 residues. Germline V gene sequence: CDR1 MNHNS, CDR2 SASEGT. The V and J ends lost 2 bases and 2 bases respectively, with 11 bases between them. The CDR3 here is CASSESGQYTDTQYF. Here the CDR3 DNA reads TGTGCCAGCAGTGAATCAGGACAGTACACAGATACGCAGTATTTT.

This clonotype was recorded at least ten times. V usage is TRBV3-1 and J usage is TRBJ2-7; tentative D call: TRBD1 (6 bases). CDR1 is LGHDT and CDR2 is YNNKEL in the germline V gene (reference sequence). The V and J ends lost 0 bases and 0 bases respectively, with 18 bases between them. This CDR3 is built from 18 residues. The CDR3 region is CASSQDFKDSTSSYEQYF. The CDR3 coding sequence is TGTGCCAGCAGCCAAGATTTCAAGGACAGTACGAGCTCCTACGAGCAGTACTTC.

This clonotype was picked up many times. This sequence joins TRBV3-1 and TRBJ2-1; D is possibly TRBD1 (5 bases). The CDR3 is 16 residues long. With 0 bases removed from V and 4 bases from J, the gap between germline ends came to 13 bases. Germline values: CDR1 LGHDT, CDR2 YNNKEL (reference sequence). The CDR3 coding sequence is TGTGCCAGCAGCCAAGATCCTTGGCAGGGATACAATGAGCAGTTCTTC. Its protein product is CASSQDPWQGYNEQFF.

This clonotype came up many times. J is TRBJ2-2 and V is TRBV12-3 or TRBV12-4; D call uncertain. The CDR3 covers 15 residues. V lost 3 bases, J lost 1 base, and 9 bases lay in between. For the CDR3, the DNA is TGTGCCAGCAGTTTGTACGCGGAGAACACCGGGGAGCTGTTTTTT. Translation gives CASSLYAENTGELFF.

V is TRBV9 and J is TRBJ2-7; D may match TRBD1 or TRBD2 (5 bases each). V lost 0 bases, J lost 3 bases, and 10 bases lay in between. CDR3 length equals 14 residues. Germline V CDR1 and CDR2: SGDLS, YYNGEE. CDR3 DNA: TGTGCCAGCAGCGTAGCGGGGCAGGACTACGAGCAGTACTTC. Its protein is CASSVAGQDYEQYF.

The sample holds many counts of this clonotype. V gene TRBV14 combines with J gene TRBJ2-5, with a tentative D call TRBD1 (6 bases). Near its end, the DNA agrees better with TRBJ2-4, so the J call may be wrong. The germline V gene encodes CDR1 SGHDN and CDR2 FVKESK. The CDR3 sequence is 13 residues long. The CDR3 nucleotides read TGTGCCAGCAGCCAGGGGGCCCTGAACATTCAGTACTTC. Its protein is CASSQGALNIQYF.

This clonotype was found many times. The V and J genes are TRBV24-1 and TRBJ2-1; 8 nucleotides agree with TRBD2. Germline values: CDR1 KGHDR, CDR2 SFDVKD. The CDR3 sequence is 17 residues long. V gave up 7 bases and J gave up 1 base; unmatched junction bases: 11. CDR3 nucleotide sequence: TGTGCCACCAGGGGAGCGGGAGCACGGGGGTCCTACAATGAGCAGTTCTTC. Protein sequence: CATRGAGARGSYNEQFF.

This clonotype was counted between two and nine times. J is TRBJ2-7 and V is TRBV5-1; D call uncertain. V lost 4 bases to trimming and J lost 6 bases, with 20 bases between them. Per germline, CDR1 SGHRS and CDR2 YFSETQ. The CDR3 totals 15 residues. The CDR3 bases are TGCGCCAGCAGCATCGGGTCAAGTCTGGATCGCGAGCAGTACTTC. Protein product: CASSIGSSLDREQYF.

This chain joins TRBV27 and TRBJ2-1; 7 nucleotides align to TRBD2. The CDR3 is 13 amino acids. From germline, CDR1 is MNHEY and CDR2 SMNVEV (reference sequence). The ends lost 4 bases at V and 10 bases at J; junction bases unmatched: 7. CDR3 nucleotides: TGTGCCAGCAGTTACAAGAAGGGAGGGGAGCAGTTCTTC. It specifies CASSYKKGGEQFF.

The chain is built from TRBV18 and TRBJ2-3, with 9 positions matching TRBD1. The length of the CDR3 is 14 residues. Trimming cost V 2 bases and J 5 bases; bases outside gene matches: 2. From germline, CDR1 is KGHSH and CDR2 LQKENI. The DNA for the CDR3 is TGTGCCAGCTCACCAGGACAGGGGAGAGATACGCAGTATTTT. It specifies CASSPGQGRDTQYF.

This clonotype was seen a handful of times. This chain joins TRBV5-4 and TRBJ1-6; TRBD1 is a possible D gene (6 bases). Trimming removed 3 bases from V and 7 bases from J, with 8 bases in between. The CDR3 extends over 13 amino acids. From germline, CDR1 is SGHNT and CDR2 YYREEE (reference sequence). The CDR3 sequence is CASSSTGNSPLHF. The DNA for the CDR3 is TGTGCCAGCAGCTCCACAGGGAATTCACCCCTCCACTTT.

This clonotype was observed a handful of times. V gene TRBV5-1 combines with J gene TRBJ2-4, with 8 bases fitting TRBD1. Per the germline V gene, CDR1 is SGHRS and CDR2 is YFSETQ. CDR3 length: 17 residues. With V trimmed by 5 bases and J by 0 bases, 10 bases remained unmatched. CDR3 in DNA: TGCGCCAGCAGACCCGCCTACAGGGGGAGAGCCAAAAACATTCAGTACTTC. Translation: CASRPAYRGRAKNIQYF.

This clonotype occurred many times. V gene TRBV28 combines with J gene TRBJ2-7; tentative D call: TRBD1 (5 bases). The CDR3 runs to 14 residues. The V end lost 5 bases, the J end lost 2 bases, and 13 bases lay between the germline ends. CDR1 and CDR2 from the germline V gene are MDHEN and SYDVKM. CDR3 sequence reads: CASSPHDSPYEQYF. CDR3 coding DNA: TGTGCCAGCAGTCCCCACGACAGCCCCTACGAGCAGTACTTC.

This chain connects TRBV19 to TRBJ2-1; D is undetermined. Germline loops: CDR1 LNHDA, CDR2 SQIVND (reference sequence). Trimming pared 2 bases from V and 5 bases from J, leaving 13 bases between. CDR3 size: 15 residues. The CDR3 DNA sequence: TGTGCCAGTAGTATAAATGGGAAGGGCAACAATGAGCAGTTCTTC. Its protein product is CASSINGKGNNEQFF.

This clonotype showed up many times. The genes are TRBV12-3 or TRBV12-4 and TRBJ2-7; weak D call: TRBD2 (5 bases). The CDR3 consists of 12 residues. V was trimmed by 8 bases and J by 6 bases, leaving 14 bases between them. The CDR3 is CASCEGLGEQYF. The CDR3 bases are TGTGCCAGCTGCGAGGGTCTGGGCGAGCAGTACTTC.

In its sample, this clonotype was seen many times. Here the CDR3 reads CASSSLRPQETQYF. The CDR3 DNA follows: TGTGCCAGCAGTTCCCTCCGACCCCAAGAGACCCAGTACTTC. The chain joins TRBV28 to TRBJ2-5; D is unclear. V lost 4 bases and J 1 base, leaving 10 bases between the germline ends. The CDR3 extends over 14 amino acids. Germline CDR1 and CDR2: MDHEN and SYDVKM.

This clonotype was seen a handful of times. V is TRBV19 and J is TRBJ2-7; 7 nucleotides line up with TRBD2. Looked up from germline, CDR1 is LNHDA and CDR2 is SQIVND (reference sequence). V lost 3 bases and J lost 4; bases outside the gene matches: 9. This CDR3 contains 15 residues. The CDR3 nucleotides are TGTGCCAGTAGTATCATGAGTGAGCGGGATTACGAGCAGTACTTC. This sequence encodes CASSIMSERDYEQYF.

This clonotype came up a few times. V is TRBV28 and J is TRBJ2-3; the match to TRBD2 covers 8 bases. The CDR3 covers 12 residues. The germline V gene has CDR1 MDHEN and CDR2 SYDVKM. The junction had 2 bases not matched to a gene; V was cut back by 9 bases and J by 3 bases. The CDR3 nucleotides are TGTGCCAGTGCGGGAGGAACAGATACGCAGTATTTT. Its translation: CASAGGTDTQYF. The full variable domain, with the rest looked up from reference TRBV28 and TRBJ2-3, is DVKVTQSSRYLVKRTGEKVFLECVQDMDHENMFWYRQDPGLGLRLIYFSYDVKMKEKGDIPEGYSVSREKKERFSLILESASTNQTSMYLCASAGGTDTQYFGPGTRLTVL.

This clonotype appeared a few times. The V gene is TRBV28, the J gene TRBJ1-6; no reliable D call. Trimming took 3 bases from V and 4 from J, leaving 10 bases between them. The germline V gene encodes CDR1 MDHEN and CDR2 SYDVKM. This CDR3 spans 15 amino acids. CDR3 loop: CASSFVGQYNSPLHF. Here the CDR3 DNA reads TGTGCCAGCAGTTTCGTAGGCCAATATAATTCACCCCTCCACTTT.

This clonotype was seen at least ten times. The chain carries TRBV5-6 and TRBJ1-1, with D possibly TRBD1 on 6 matching bases. The CDR3 has 14 residues. V was shortened by 4 bases and J by 6 bases, with 16 bases between the two germline ends. The germline V gene encodes CDR1 SGHDT and CDR2 YYEEEE. Here the CDR3 reads CASSIPSGGAEAFF. CDR3 DNA sequence: TGTGCCAGCAGCATCCCCTCGGGGGGCGCTGAAGCTTTCTTT.